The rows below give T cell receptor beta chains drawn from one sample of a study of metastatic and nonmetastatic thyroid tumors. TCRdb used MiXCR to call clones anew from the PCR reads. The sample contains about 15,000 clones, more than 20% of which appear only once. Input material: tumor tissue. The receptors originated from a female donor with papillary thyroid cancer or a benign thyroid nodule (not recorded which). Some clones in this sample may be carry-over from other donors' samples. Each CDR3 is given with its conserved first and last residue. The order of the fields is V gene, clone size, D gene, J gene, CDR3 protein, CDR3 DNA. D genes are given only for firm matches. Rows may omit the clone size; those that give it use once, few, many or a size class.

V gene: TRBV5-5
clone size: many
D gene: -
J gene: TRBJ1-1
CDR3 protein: CASSFIGGGQAFF
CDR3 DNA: TGTGCCAGCAGCTTCATTGGCGGGGGGCAAGCTTTCTTT

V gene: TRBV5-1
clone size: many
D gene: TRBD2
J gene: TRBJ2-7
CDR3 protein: CASSPAKPPGLVVYEQYF
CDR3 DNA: TGCGCCAGCAGTCCCGCCAAACCCCCGGGACTAGTAGTCTACGAGCAGTACTTC

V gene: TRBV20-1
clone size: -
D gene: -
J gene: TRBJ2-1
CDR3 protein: CSAIGGLGLYNEQFF
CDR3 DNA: TGCAGTGCTATAGGAGGGCTAGGGTTGTACAATGAGCAGTTCTTC

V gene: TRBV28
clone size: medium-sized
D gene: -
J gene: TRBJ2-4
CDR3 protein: CASRKTGIKNIQYF
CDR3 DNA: TGTGCCAGCAGGAAAACAGGGATCAAAAACATTCAGTACTTC

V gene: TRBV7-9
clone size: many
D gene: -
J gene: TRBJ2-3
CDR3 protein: CASSLVSSSTDTQYF
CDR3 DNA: TGTGCCAGCAGCTTAGTTAGCTCTAGCACAGATACGCAGTATTTT

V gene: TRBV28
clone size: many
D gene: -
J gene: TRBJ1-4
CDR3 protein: CASSSLIGTNEKLFF
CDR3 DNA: TGTGCCAGCAGTTCCCTTATAGGCACTAATGAAAAACTGTTTTTT

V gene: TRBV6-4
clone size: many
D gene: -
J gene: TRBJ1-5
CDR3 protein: CASSDRWKPGYNQPQHF
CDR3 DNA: TGTGCCAGCAGTGACAGGTGGAAGCCAGGTTACAATCAGCCCCAGCATTTT

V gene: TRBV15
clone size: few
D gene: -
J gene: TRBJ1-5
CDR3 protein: CATSRDTGSGQPQHF
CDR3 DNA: TGTGCCACCAGCAGAGATACGGGATCGGGTCAGCCCCAGCATTTT

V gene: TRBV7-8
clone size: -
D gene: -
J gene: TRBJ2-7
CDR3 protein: CASSLAGDSTAVQYF
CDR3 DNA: TGTGCCAGCAGCTTAGCAGGGGATTCGACTGCCGTGCAGTACTTC

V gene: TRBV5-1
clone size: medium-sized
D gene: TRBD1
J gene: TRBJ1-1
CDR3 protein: CASSLRQGVSAFF
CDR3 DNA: TGCGCCAGCAGCTTGAGGCAGGGGGTATCAGCTTTCTTT

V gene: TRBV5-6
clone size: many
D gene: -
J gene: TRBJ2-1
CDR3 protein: CASSLEGTFSYNEQFF
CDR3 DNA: TGTGCCAGCAGCTTGGAGGGGACCTTCTCCTACAATGAGCAGTTCTTC

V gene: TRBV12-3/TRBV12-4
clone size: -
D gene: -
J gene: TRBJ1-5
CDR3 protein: CASSFPPHPQHF
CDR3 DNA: TGTGCCAGCAGCTTTCCACCTCATCCCCAGCATTTT

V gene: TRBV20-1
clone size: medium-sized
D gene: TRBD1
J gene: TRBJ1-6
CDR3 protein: CSARVGLRQGTSPLHF
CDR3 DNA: TGCAGTGCTAGAGTTGGGCTGAGACAGGGGACTTCACCCCTCCACTTT

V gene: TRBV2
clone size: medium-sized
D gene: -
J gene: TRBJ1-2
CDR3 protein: CASATENQNYGYTF
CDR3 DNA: TGTGCCAGCGCGACAGAAAATCAAAACTATGGCTACACCTTC

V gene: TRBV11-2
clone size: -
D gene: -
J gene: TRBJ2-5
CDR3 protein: CASSLMYQETQYF
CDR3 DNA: TGTGCCAGCAGCTTGATGTACCAAGAGACCCAGTACTTC

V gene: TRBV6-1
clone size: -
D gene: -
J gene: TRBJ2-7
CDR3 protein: CSSILRGSYEHYF
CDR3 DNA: TGTTCCAGCATCCTCAGGGGATCCTACGAGCATTACTTC

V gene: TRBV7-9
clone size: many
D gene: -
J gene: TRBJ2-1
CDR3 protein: CASSLSKGVRLNEQFF
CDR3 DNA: TGTGCCAGCAGCTTAAGTAAAGGGGTGCGACTCAATGAGCAGTTCTTC

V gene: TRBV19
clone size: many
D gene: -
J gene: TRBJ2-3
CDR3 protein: CASQHRVFVAGGTDTQYF
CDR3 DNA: TGTGCCAGCCAACATCGGGTTTTCGTGGCAGGGGGCACAGATACGCAGTATTTT

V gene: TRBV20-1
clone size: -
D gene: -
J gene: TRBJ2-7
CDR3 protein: CSARPIGIEEQYF
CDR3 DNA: TGCAGTGCTAGGCCCATCGGGATAGAAGAGCAGTACTTC

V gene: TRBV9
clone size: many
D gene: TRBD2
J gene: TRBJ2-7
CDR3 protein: CASSVVASGPPYEQYF
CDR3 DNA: TGTGCCAGCAGCGTAGTGGCTAGCGGCCCTCCCTACGAGCAGTACTTC

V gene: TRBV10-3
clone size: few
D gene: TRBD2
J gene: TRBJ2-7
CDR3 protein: CAIPKLLSGRASYEQYF
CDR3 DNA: TGTGCCATCCCCAAGCTCCTCAGCGGGAGGGCCTCCTACGAGCAGTACTTC

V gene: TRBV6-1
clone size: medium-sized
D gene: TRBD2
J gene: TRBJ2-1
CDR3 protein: CASSPGLGASEQFF
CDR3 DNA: TGTGCCAGCAGTCCGGGACTAGGAGCTAGTGAGCAGTTCTTC

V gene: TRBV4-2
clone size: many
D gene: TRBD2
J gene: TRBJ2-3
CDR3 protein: CASSQGTSGRVRDTQCF
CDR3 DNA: TGTGCCAGCAGCCAAGGGACTAGCGGGAGGGTACGGGATACGCAGTGTTTT

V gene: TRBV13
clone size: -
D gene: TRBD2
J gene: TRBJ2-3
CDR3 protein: CASSFTSGGSLGTDTQYF
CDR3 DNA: TGTGCCAGCAGCTTTACTAGCGGGGGGTCTCTCGGCACAGATACGCAGTATTTT

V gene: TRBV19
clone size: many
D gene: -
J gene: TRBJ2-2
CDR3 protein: CASSRSYGGNTGELFF
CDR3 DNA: TGTGCCAGTAGTAGGAGCTACGGGGGGAACACCGGGGAGCTGTTTTTT

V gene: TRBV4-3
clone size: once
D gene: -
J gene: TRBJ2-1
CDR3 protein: CASSQGREGEQFF
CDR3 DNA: TGCGCCAGCAGCCAGGGGCGGGAAGGTGAGCAGTTCTTC

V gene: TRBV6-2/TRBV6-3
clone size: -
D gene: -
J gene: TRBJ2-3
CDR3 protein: CASSYLGPTDTQYF
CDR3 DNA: TGTGCCAGCAGTTACCTCGGACCCACAGATACGCAGTATTTT

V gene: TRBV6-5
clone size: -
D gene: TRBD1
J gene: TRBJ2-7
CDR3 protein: CASSYSTGGGYEQYF
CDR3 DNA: TGTGCCAGCAGTTACTCGACAGGGGGCGGCTACGAGCAGTACTTC

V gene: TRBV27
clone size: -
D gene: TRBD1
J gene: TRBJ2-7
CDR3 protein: CASYSGTGGYEQYF
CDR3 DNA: TGTGCCAGCTATTCCGGGACAGGGGGTTACGAGCAGTACTTC

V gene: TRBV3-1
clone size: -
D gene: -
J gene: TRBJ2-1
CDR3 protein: CASSLRQTLNGNEQFF
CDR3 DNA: TGTGCCAGCAGCCTTAGACAGACCTTAAATGGGAATGAGCAGTTCTTC

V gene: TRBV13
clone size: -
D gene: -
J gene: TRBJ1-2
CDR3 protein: CASSPQEWTNYGYTF
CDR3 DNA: TGTGCCAGCAGCCCCCAGGAATGGACTAACTATGGCTACACCTTC

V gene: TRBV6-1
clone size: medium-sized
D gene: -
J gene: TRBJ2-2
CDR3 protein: CASHQTVVTGELFF
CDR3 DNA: TGTGCCAGCCACCAAACCGTGGTTACCGGGGAGCTGTTTTTT

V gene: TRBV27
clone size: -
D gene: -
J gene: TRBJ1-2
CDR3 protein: CASSSNRNYGYTF
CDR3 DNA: TGTGCCAGCAGTTCTAACAGAAACTATGGCTACACCTTC

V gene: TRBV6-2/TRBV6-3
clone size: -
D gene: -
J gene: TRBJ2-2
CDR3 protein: CASKAVYANTGELFF
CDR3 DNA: TGTGCCAGCAAAGCAGTATACGCGAACACCGGGGAGCTGTTTTTT

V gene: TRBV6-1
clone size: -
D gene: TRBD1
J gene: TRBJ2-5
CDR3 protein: CASSRDSSTSQETQYF
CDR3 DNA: TGTGCCAGCAGCCGGGACAGCTCGACCTCCCAAGAGACCCAGTACTTC

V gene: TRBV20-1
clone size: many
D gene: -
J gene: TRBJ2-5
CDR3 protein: CSATRELRGSALGTQYF
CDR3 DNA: TGCAGTGCGACCCGCGAGTTGAGAGGGAGTGCTTTAGGGACCCAGTACTTC

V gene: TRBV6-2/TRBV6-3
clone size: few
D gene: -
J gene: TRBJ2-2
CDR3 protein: CASSYSGQINTGELFF
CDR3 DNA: TGTGCCAGCAGTTACTCCGGGCAGATTAACACCGGGGAGCTGTTTTTT

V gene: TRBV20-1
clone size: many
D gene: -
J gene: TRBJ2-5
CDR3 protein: CSAGGEAPGGETQYF
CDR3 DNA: TGCAGTGCTGGCGGCGAAGCCCCCGGGGGAGAGACCCAGTACTTC

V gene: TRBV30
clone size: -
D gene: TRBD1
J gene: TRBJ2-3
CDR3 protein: CAWSESLNRGMSTDTQYF
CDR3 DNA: TGTGCCTGGAGCGAGTCCCTTAACAGGGGGATGAGCACAGATACGCAGTATTTT

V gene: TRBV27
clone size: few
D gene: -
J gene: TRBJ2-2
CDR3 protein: CASSSAYRVNTGELFF
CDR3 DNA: TGTGCCAGCAGTTCGGCCTACAGGGTAAACACCGGGGAGCTTTTTTTT

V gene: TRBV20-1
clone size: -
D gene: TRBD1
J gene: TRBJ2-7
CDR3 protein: CSATPGGNLEQYF
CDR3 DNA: TGCAGTGCTACCCCAGGGGGAAATCTCGAGCAGTACTTC

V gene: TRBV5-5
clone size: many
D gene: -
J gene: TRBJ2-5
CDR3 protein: CASSIQDTQETQYF
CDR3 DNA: TGTGCCAGCAGCATTCAGGACACCCAAGAGACCCAGTACTTC

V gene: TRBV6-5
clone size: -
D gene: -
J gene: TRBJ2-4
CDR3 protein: CASSYSSGGRDIQYF
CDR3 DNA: TGTGCCAGCAGTTACTCGAGCGGAGGCAGGGACATTCAGTACTTC

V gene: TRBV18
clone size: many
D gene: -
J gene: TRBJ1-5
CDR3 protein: CASSPDNNQPQHF
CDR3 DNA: TGTGCCAGCTCACCGGACAACAATCAGCCCCAGCATTTT